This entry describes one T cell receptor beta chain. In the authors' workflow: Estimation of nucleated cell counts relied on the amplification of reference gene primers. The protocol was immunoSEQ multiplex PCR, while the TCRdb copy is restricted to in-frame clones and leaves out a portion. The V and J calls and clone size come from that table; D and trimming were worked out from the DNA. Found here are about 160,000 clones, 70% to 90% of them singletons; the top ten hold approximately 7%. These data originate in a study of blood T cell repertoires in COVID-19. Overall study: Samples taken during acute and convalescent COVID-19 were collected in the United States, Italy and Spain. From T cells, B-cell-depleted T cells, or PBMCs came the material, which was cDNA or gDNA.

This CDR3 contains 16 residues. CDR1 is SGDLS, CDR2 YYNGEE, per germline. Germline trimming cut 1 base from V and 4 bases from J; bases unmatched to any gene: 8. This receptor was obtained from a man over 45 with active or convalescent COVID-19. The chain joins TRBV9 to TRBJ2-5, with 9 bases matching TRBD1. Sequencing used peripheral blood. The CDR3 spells CASSVWGQGSGETQYF. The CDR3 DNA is TGTGCCAGCAGCGTATGGGGACAGGGATCGGGAGAGACCCAGTACTTC.